This T cell receptor (beta chain) was documented in a study of shared clonotypes between healthy human individuals. Naive CD8 cells, CD45RO-negative and positively selected for CCR7, excluded terminally differentiated effector memory CD45RA+ cells. CDR3 size: 16 residues. V lost 2 bases and J lost 1, with 16 bases in between. Profiled with immunoSEQ multiplex PCR; TCRdb holds only in-frame clones, not every one. The table shows roughly 2.1 million clones, with 85% to 95% occurring only once. Sequenced material: naive CD8+ T cells from PBMCs. The TCR originated in a man between 18 and 35 years old in good health. Some clones in this sample may be carry-over from other donors' samples. The chain uses TRBV5-3 and TRBJ2-7; tentatively, D is TRBD2 (6 bases). TRBV5-3 belongs to the ORF category, with a function that is uncertain. CDR3 bases: TGTGCCAGAAGCTTTTTTCCTCCGGGACTTTCCTACGAGCAGTACTTC. Protein product: CARSFFPPGLSYEQYF.